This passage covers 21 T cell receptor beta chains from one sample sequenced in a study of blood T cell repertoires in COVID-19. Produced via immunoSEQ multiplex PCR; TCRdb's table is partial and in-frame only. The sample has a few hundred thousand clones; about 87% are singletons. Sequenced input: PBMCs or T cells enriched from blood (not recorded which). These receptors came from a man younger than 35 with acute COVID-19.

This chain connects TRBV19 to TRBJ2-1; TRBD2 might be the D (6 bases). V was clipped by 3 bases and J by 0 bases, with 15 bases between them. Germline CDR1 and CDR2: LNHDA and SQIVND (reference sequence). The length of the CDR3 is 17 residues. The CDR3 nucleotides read TGTGCCAGTAGTATTAGCGGAGGGTATGGCTCCTACAATGAGCAGTTCTTC. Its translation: CASSISGGYGSYNEQFF.

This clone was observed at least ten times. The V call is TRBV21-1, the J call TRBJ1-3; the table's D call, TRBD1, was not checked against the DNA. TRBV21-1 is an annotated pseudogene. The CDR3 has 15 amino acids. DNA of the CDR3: TGTGCCAGCAGCAAGATGTCAGGGCATGGAAACACCATATATTTT. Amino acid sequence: CASSKMSGHGNTIYF.

CDR3 sequence reads: CSVVGNGYGYTF. The CDR3 nucleotides are TGCAGCGTTGTCGGGAACGGCTATGGCTACACCTTC. The chain uses TRBV29-1 and TRBJ1-2; no firm D call. The CDR3 extends over 12 amino acids. Trimming pared 4 bases from V and 4 bases from J, leaving 10 bases between. Germline V gene lookup returns CDR1 SQVTM and CDR2 ANQGSEA.

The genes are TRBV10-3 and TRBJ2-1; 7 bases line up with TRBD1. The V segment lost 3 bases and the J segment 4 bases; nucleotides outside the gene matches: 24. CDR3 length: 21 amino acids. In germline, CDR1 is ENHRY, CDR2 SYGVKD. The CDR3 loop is CAISDLSKGQHPPREYNEQFF. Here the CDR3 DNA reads TGTGCCATCAGTGACCTTAGTAAGGGACAGCATCCACCCAGAGAATACAATGAGCAGTTCTTC.

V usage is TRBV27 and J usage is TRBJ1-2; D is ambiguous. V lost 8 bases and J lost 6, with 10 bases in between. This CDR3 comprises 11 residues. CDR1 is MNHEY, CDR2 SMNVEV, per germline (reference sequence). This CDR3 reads CASLTEHGYTF. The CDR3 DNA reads TGTGCCAGCCTGACTGAACATGGCTACACCTTC.

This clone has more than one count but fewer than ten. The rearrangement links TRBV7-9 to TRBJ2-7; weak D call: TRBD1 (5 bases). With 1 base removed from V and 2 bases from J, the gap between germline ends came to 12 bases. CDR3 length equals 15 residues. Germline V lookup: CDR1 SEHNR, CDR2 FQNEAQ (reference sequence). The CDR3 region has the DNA TGTGCCAGCAGCTTAGACGACAGTTTTGCCTACGAGCAGTACTTC. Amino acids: CASSLDDSFAYEQYF. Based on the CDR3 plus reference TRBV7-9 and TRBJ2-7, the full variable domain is DTGVSQNPRHKITKRGQNVTFRCDPISEHNRLYWYRQTLGQGPEFLTYFQNEAQLEKSRLLSDRFSAERPKGSFSTLEIQRTEQGDSAMYLCASSLDDSFAYEQYFGPGTRLTVT.

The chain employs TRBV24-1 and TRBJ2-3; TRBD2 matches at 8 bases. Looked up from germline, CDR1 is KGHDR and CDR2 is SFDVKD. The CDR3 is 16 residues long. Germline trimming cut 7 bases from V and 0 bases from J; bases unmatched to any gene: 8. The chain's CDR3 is CATSDALAASTDTQYF. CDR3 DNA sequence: TGTGCCACCAGCGACGCACTAGCGGCTAGCACAGATACGCAGTATTTT.

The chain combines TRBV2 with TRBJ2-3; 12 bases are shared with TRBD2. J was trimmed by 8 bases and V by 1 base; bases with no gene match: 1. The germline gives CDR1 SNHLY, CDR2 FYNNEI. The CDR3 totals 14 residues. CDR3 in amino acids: CASSEGTSGITQYF. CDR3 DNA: TGTGCCAGCAGTGAAGGGACTAGCGGGATTACGCAGTATTTT. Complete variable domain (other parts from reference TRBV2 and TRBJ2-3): EPEVTQTPSHQVTQMGQEVILRCVPISNHLYFYWYRQILGQKVEFLVSFYNNEISEKSEIFDDQFSVERPDGSNFTLKIRSTKLEDSAMYFCASSEGTSGITQYFGPGTRLTVL.

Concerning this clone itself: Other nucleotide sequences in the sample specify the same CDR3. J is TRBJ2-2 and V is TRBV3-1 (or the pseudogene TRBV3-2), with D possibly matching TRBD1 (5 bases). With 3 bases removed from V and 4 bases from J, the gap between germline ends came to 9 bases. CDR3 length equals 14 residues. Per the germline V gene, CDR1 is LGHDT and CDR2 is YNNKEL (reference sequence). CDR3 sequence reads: CASSQGRVTGELFF. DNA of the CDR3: TGTGCCAGCAGCCAGGGCAGGGTCACCGGGGAGCTGTTTTTT.

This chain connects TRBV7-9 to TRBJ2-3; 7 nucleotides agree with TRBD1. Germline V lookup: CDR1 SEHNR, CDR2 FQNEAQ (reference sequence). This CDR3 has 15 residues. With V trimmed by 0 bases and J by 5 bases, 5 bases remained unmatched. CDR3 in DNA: TGTGCCAGCAGCTTAGCAGGACAGGAACGAGATACGCAGTATTTT. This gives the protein CASSLAGQERDTQYF.

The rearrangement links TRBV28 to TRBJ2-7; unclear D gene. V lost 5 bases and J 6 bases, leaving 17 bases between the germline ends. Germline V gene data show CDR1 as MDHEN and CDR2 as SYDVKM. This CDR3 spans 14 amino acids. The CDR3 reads CASSRARTPLEQYF. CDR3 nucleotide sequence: TGTGCCAGCAGTCGAGCGCGCACACCCCTCGAGCAGTACTTC.

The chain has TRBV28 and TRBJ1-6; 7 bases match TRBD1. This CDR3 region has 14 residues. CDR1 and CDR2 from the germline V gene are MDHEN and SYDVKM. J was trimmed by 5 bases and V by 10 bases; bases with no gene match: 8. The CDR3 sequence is CANGQAGDNSPLHF. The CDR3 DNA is TGTGCCAACGGACAGGCTGGGGATAATTCACCCCTCCACTTT. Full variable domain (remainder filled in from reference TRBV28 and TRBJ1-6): DVKVTQSSRYLVKRTGEKVFLECVQDMDHENMFWYRQDPGLGLRLIYFSYDVKMKEKGDIPEGYSVSREKKERFSLILESASTNQTSMYLCANGQAGDNSPLHFGNGTRLTVT.

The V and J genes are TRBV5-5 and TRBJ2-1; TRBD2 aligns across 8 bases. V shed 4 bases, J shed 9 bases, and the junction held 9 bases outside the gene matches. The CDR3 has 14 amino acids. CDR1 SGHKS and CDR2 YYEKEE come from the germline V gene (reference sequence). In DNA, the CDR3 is TGTGCCAGCAGCCGGACGTCCGCGGGAGGTGAGCAGTTCTTC. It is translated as CASSRTSAGGEQFF.

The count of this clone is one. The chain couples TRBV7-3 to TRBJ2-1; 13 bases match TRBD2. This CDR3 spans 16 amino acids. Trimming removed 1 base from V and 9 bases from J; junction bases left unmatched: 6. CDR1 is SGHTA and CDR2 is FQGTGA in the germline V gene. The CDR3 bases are TGTGCCAGCAGCTTAATTCTAACTAGCGGGAGGGGTGAGCAGTTCTTC. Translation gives CASSLILTSGRGEQFF.

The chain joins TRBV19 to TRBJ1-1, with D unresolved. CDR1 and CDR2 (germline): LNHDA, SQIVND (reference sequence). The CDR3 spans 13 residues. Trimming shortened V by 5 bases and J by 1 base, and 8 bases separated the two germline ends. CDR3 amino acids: CASSLTANTEAFF. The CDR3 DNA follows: TGTGCCAGTAGTTTAACAGCGAACACTGAAGCTTTCTTT.

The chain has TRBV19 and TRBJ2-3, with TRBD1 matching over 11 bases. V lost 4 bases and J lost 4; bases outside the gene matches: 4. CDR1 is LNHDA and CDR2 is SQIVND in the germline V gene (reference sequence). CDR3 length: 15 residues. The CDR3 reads CASSSGQGAADTQYF. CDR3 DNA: TGTGCCAGTAGTAGCGGACAGGGGGCTGCAGATACGCAGTATTTT.

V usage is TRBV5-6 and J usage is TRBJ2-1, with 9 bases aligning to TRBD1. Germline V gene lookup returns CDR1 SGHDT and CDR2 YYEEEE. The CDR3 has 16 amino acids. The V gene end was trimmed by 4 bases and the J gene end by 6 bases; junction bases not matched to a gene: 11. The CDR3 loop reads CASSPGTGRPANEQFF. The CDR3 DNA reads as TGTGCCAGCAGCCCCGGGACAGGGAGGCCCGCCAATGAGCAGTTCTTC. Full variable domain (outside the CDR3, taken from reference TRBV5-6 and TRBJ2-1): DAGVTQSPTHLIKTRGQQVTLRCSPKSGHDTVSWYQQALGQGPQFIFQYYEEEERQRGNFPDRFSGHQFPNYSSELNVNALLLGDSALYLCASSPGTGRPANEQFFGPGTRLTVL.

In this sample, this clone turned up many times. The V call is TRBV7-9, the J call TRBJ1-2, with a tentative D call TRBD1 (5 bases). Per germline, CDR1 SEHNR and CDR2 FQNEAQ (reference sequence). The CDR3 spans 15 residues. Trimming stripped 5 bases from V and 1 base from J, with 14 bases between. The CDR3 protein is CASSPPTVLNYGYTF. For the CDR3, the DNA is TGTGCCAGCAGCCCACCGACAGTTCTTAACTATGGCTACACCTTC.

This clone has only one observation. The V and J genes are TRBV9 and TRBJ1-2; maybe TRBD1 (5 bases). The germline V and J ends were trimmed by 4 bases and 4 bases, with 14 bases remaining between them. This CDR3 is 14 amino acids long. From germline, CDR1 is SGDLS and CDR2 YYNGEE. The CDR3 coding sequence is TGTGCCAGCAGCCCACAAGGGGTAAGCTATGGCTACACCTTC. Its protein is CASSPQGVSYGYTF.

This chain's CDR3 is CASSSTGGVQETQYF. The CDR3 DNA follows: TGTGCCAGCAGTTCCACAGGGGGAGTCCAAGAGACCCAGTACTTC. The chain links TRBV7-3 to TRBJ2-5, with 8 positions matching TRBD1. V shed 6 bases and J 1 base; nucleotides not matched to a gene: 7. There are 15 residues in the CDR3. Germline V gene lookup returns CDR1 SGHTA and CDR2 FQGTGA.

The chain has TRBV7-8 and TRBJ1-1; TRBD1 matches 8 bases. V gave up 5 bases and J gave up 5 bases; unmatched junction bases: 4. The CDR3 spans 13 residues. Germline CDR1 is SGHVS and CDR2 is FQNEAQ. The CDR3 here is CASSPTGGTEAFF. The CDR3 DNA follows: TGTGCCAGCAGCCCCACAGGGGGTACTGAAGCTTTCTTT.